This T cell receptor beta chain was recorded in a study of shared T cell receptors in the human thymus. Assay used: immunoSEQ multiplex PCR; TCRdb lists only in-frame clones, some missing. The data hold 550,000 to 800,000 clones, with around 85% observed a single time. This clone has more than one count but fewer than ten. After removal of 5 bases from V and 6 bases from J, the junction contained 10 bases not matched to a gene. The CDR3 extends over 15 amino acids. Per the germline V gene, CDR1 is MNHEY and CDR2 is SMNVEV (reference sequence). The data also belong to a second study, concerning human thymus T cells.

The source is a girl under three years old with a congenital heart defect. Material for sequencing was thymocytes. The J gene is TRBJ1-2, the V gene TRBV27; TRBD1 agrees at 9 bases. The CDR3 sequence is CASSPAGTGRNGYTF. CDR3 DNA sequence: TGTGCCAGCAGTCCCGCCGGGACAGGGAGAAATGGCTACACCTTC.